This TCR beta chain originates from a study of T and B cells in COVID-19 patients. Study overall: About 90% of the roughly 20 active-infection patients had comorbidities associated with unfavorable COVID-19 outcome.

Notes on this clonotype: Its antigen is unknown.

General study findings and limits: Patients with COVID-19 reportedly showed strongly skewed T cell receptor beta variable and joining gene usage. Clonality of TRB repertoires was high in active COVID-19; recovery brought above-healthy diversity and richness.

Multiplex PCR with BIOMED2 TRB-A/B primer pools amplified TRB rearrangements. TCRdb reanalysed the multiplex PCR reads using MiXCR and keeps one entry per CDR3 protein. In the table there are about 11,000 distinct CDR3 sequences, approximately 35% of which are singletons. Blood genomic DNA input for TRB amplification was 250-500 ng. Looked up from germline, CDR1 is MNHNS and CDR2 is SASEGT. The CDR3 runs to 17 residues. Trimming removed 7 bases from V and 0 bases from J, with 21 bases in between. The rearrangement joins TRBV6-1 to TRBJ1-1, with D tentatively TRBD1 (5 bases). The sequence derives from a human donor with active COVID-19. Sequenced material: blood. The CDR3 DNA is TGTGCCAGCATTCCGAGGGGATCCGCCACCATGAACACTGAAGCTTTCTTT. Translated: CASIPRGSATMNTEAFF.